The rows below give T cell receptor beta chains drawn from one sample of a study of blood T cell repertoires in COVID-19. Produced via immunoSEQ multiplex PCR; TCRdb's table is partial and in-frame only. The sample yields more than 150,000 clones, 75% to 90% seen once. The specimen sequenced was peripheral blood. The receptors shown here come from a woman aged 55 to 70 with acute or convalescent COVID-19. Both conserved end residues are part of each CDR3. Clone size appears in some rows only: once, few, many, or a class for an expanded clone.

CDR3aa: CSVSTGRGNQPQHF
v_gene: TRBV29-1
abundance: .

CDR3aa: CASSTRTGSSYNEQFF
v_gene: TRBV11-2
abundance: .

CDR3aa: CSVEWGGSEAFF
v_gene: TRBV29-1
abundance: .

CDR3aa: CASSPPQDTGELFF
v_gene: TRBV18
abundance: .

CDR3aa: CASTLAGAEAFF
v_gene: TRBV7-9
abundance: .

CDR3aa: CASSVTGDYGYTF
v_gene: TRBV18
abundance: .

CDR3aa: CASSPKLAGLQETQYF
v_gene: TRBV18
abundance: .

CDR3aa: CASSQGQGIHF
v_gene: TRBV3-1/TRBV3-2
abundance: .

CDR3aa: CASSVGDRGYDEQFF
v_gene: TRBV9
abundance: .

CDR3aa: CASSYRDSENYGYTF
v_gene: TRBV7-9
abundance: .

CDR3aa: CASSTGTGNNEQFF
v_gene: TRBV5-1
abundance: .

CDR3aa: CASSLASGQAPFGYTF
v_gene: TRBV7-2
abundance: few

CDR3aa: CASSRGGQGRSEAFF
v_gene: TRBV19
abundance: few

CDR3aa: CASSPPWQGPDSPLHF
v_gene: TRBV7-9
abundance: .

CDR3aa: CASSLGGDYQETQYF
v_gene: TRBV5-4
abundance: .

CDR3aa: CATGEPSTDTQYF
v_gene: TRBV24-1
abundance: .

CDR3aa: CASSEVGRDVGNYGYTF
v_gene: TRBV10-2
abundance: .

CDR3aa: CATLGGGNQPQHF
v_gene: TRBV6-5
abundance: once

CDR3aa: CASTGGGSGETQYF
v_gene: TRBV2
abundance: .

CDR3aa: CASSFGPRQGQPETQYF
v_gene: TRBV7-8
abundance: .

CDR3aa: CASSPHGGAGLYGYTF
v_gene: TRBV7-9
abundance: medium-sized

CDR3aa: CASSLTGGGSPLHF
v_gene: TRBV5-4
abundance: .

CDR3aa: CASTGQPYEQYF
v_gene: TRBV12-3/TRBV12-4
abundance: .

CDR3aa: CASSPGHAGNNEQFF
v_gene: TRBV7-3
abundance: .

CDR3aa: CASNRQGAIQTEAFF
v_gene: TRBV6-5
abundance: .

CDR3aa: CASSTGIPTQPQHF
v_gene: TRBV6-5
abundance: .

CDR3aa: CASRGTGGGGELFF
v_gene: TRBV2
abundance: .

CDR3aa: CASSRLAGVQETQYF
v_gene: TRBV7-7
abundance: .

CDR3aa: CASSLATAHPGGNQPQHF
v_gene: TRBV7-2
abundance: .

CDR3aa: CASSALVTDTQYF
v_gene: TRBV9
abundance: .

CDR3aa: CASSATGDGYTF
v_gene: TRBV6-6
abundance: .

CDR3aa: CASSLTGFHEQYF
v_gene: TRBV7-9
abundance: .

CDR3aa: CASSLGSTGGQETQYF
v_gene: TRBV7-2
abundance: .

CDR3aa: CASSLGGTGINEQYF
v_gene: TRBV28
abundance: few

CDR3aa: CASSLQGPNYGYTF
v_gene: TRBV7-2
abundance: .

CDR3aa: CASSFDSSGANVLTF
v_gene: TRBV11-3
abundance: .

CDR3aa: CASSLEVQGRGLGNTEAFF
v_gene: TRBV5-6
abundance: .

CDR3aa: CASSPTTGLERGYTF
v_gene: TRBV2
abundance: .

CDR3aa: CASSPQAGNEQFF
v_gene: TRBV18
abundance: .

CDR3aa: CASSLRHANTEAFF
v_gene: TRBV28
abundance: .

CDR3aa: CASSQGTGDAYEQYF
v_gene: TRBV4-1
abundance: .

CDR3aa: CATRRDHLGTELSEAFF
v_gene: TRBV15
abundance: .

CDR3aa: CATSDSRVSYEQYF
v_gene: TRBV24-1
abundance: few

CDR3aa: CASRPRREGDTQYF
v_gene: TRBV5-4
abundance: .

CDR3aa: CASSKCVRPGGYTF
v_gene: TRBV21-1
abundance: .

CDR3aa: CASRPGLRTDTQYF
v_gene: TRBV9
abundance: .

CDR3aa: CASSPGGQPNEKLFF
v_gene: TRBV5-4
abundance: .

CDR3aa: CAIQRGGETQYF
v_gene: TRBV3-1/TRBV3-2
abundance: .

CDR3aa: CASSLGTGEVGF
v_gene: TRBV7-2
abundance: .

CDR3aa: CAWIPSSLAGGLHEQYF
v_gene: TRBV30
abundance: .

CDR3aa: CASLGTENTEAFF
v_gene: TRBV28
abundance: .

CDR3aa: CAISESTGNTEAFF
v_gene: TRBV10-3
abundance: .

CDR3aa: CASSIGEPEAFF
v_gene: TRBV19
abundance: .

CDR3aa: CASSYNSNYGYTF
v_gene: TRBV7-2
abundance: once

CDR3aa: CASSAPGLVAGEQFF
v_gene: TRBV9
abundance: .

CDR3aa: CSASRGADGYTF
v_gene: TRBV20-1
abundance: .

CDR3aa: CSVAGVMNTEAFF
v_gene: TRBV29-1
abundance: .

CDR3aa: CASSRDTTRSVTSF
v_gene: TRBV4-3
abundance: .

CDR3aa: CASSFGTSGGPPSTGELFF
v_gene: TRBV7-6
abundance: once

CDR3aa: CASSLSSGETDTQYF
v_gene: TRBV7-7
abundance: .